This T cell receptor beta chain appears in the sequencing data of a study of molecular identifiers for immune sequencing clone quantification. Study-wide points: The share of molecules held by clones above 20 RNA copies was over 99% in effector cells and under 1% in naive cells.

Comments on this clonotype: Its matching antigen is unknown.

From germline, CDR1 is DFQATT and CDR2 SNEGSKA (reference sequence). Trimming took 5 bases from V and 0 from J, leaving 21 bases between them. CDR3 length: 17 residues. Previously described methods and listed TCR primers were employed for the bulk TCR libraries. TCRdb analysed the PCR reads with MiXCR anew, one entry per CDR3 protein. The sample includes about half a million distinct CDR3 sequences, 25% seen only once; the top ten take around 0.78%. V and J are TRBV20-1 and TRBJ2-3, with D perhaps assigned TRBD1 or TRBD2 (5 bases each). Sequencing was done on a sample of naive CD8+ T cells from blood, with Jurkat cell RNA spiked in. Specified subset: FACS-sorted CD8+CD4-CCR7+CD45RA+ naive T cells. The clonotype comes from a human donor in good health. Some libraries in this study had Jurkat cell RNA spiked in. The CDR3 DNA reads TGCAGTGCTTACGGGGCGTCCCCATACTTCAGCACAGATACGCAGTATTTT. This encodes CSAYGASPYFSTDTQYF.